This record concerns one TCR beta chain sequence. Its antigen is not identified. The repertoire was sequenced with immunoSEQ multiplex PCR; TCRdb's copy has only in-frame clones and lacks some. The sample includes some 130,000 clones, around 85% seen only once; the top ten take 2% to 2.5%. The data were taken from a study of cytotoxic CD8 clonotypes in ibrutinib-treated CLL. The wider study: Complete response was seen in 2 patients and partial in roughly 25; approximately 12 progressed and roughly 14 stayed remitted after a median about six years. Productive templates averaged roughly 270,000 per sample, and productive rearrangements 90,000 to 100,000.

Regarding the study as a whole: Clonality increased at ibrutinib response and stayed stable in sustained remission. At progression, however, it fell back toward baseline.

The TCR was taken from a human donor with chronic lymphocytic leukemia. The starting material was PBMCs, obtained after 24 months of ibrutinib treatment.

CDR3 nucleotide sequence: TGCGCCAGCAGCCAAGCCGGGGGCTTAGATACGCAGTATTTT. Amino acid sequence: CASSQAGGLDTQYF. The chain joins TRBV4-1 to TRBJ2-3; D tentatively reads TRBD1 or TRBD2 (6 bases each). The germline CDR1 and CDR2 sequences are MGHRA and YSYEKL. CDR3 length equals 14 residues. V gave up 1 base and J gave up 5 bases, with 10 bases separating them.